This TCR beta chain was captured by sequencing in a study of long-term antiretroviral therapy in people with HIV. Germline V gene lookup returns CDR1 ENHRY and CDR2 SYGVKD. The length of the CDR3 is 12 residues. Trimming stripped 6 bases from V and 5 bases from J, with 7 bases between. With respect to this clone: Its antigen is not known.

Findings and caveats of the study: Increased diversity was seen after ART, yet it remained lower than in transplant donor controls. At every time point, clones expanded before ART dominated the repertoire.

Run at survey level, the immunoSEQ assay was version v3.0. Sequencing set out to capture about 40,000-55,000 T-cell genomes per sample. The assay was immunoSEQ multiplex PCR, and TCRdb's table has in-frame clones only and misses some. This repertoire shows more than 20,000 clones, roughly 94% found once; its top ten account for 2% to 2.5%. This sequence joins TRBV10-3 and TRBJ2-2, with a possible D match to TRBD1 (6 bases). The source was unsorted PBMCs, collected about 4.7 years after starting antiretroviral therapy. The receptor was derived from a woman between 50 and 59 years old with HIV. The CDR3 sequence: CAISQGTGELFF. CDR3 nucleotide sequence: TGTGCCATCAGCCAGGGGACCGGGGAGCTGTTTTTT.